These 18 T cell receptor beta chains were all obtained from the same sample, sequenced in a study of response to subunit inactivated influenza vaccine. TCRdb reprocessed the RT-PCR reads via MiXCR and lists one record per CDR3 protein. Here the sample spans approximately 290,000 distinct CDR3 sequences, roughly 20% being singletons. The sample was PBMCs from blood, taken 21 months after vaccination. Receptor source: a man aged 50 to 69 who received an inactivated influenza vaccine.

The chain is built from TRBV12-3 or TRBV12-4 and TRBJ2-5; TRBD2 aligns across 11 bases. The CDR3 totals 16 residues. V lost 5 bases and J lost 1; bases outside the gene matches: 6. CDR3 sequence (DNA): TGTGCCAGCAGTCGGACTAGCGGGCGCTTCCAAGAGACCCAGTACTTC. Translation: CASSRTSGRFQETQYF.

The rearrangement links TRBV18 to TRBJ2-5; D is possibly TRBD2 (5 bases). This CDR3 has 16 amino acids. V was trimmed by 5 bases and J by 5 bases, leaving 21 bases between them. The germline gives CDR1 KGHSH, CDR2 LQKENI. In DNA form, the CDR3 reads TGTGCCAGCTCAAACCGGAAGCGGCAATCGGGGGAGACCCAGTACTTC. Residues: CASSNRKRQSGETQYF.

The genes are TRBV4-3 and TRBJ1-4; D gene uncertain. CDR1 and CDR2 (germline): LGHNA, YSLEER. CDR3 length: 13 residues. Trimming removed 3 bases at V and 8 bases at J, with 10 bases between. The CDR3, as DNA: TGCGCCAGCAGCCACTCGGACGGAGAAAAACTGTTTTTT. Translating gives CASSHSDGEKLFF.

The chain uses TRBV7-8 and TRBJ2-7, with D perhaps TRBD1 (6 bases). Germline assignment: CDR1 SGHVS and CDR2 FQNEAQ. Trimming removed 4 bases from V and 0 bases from J, with 13 bases in between. CDR3 length: 15 residues. CDR3 in DNA: TGTGCCAGCAGCTACCCCGGACAGAGCTCCTACGAGCAGTACTTC. Encoded protein: CASSYPGQSSYEQYF.

The chain joins TRBV20-1 to TRBJ2-5; 7 bases agree with TRBD1. The CDR3 sequence is 17 residues long. V lost 6 bases to trimming and J lost 1 base; unmatched junction nucleotides: 17. The germline gives CDR1 DFQATT, CDR2 SNEGSKA (reference sequence). Written as DNA, the CDR3 is TGCAGTGCCAGCCGAGGGGACAGTTATATCCTCCAAGAGACCCAGTACTTC. Amino acids: CSASRGDSYILQETQYF.

This clonotype was seen more than once but under ten times. The chain recombines TRBV2 with TRBJ2-5; D gene ambiguous. The CDR3 sequence is 15 residues long. Germline V gene sequence: CDR1 SNHLY, CDR2 FYNNEI. The ends were cut back, 7 bases at V and 9 bases at J, with 24 bases in the middle. As DNA, the CDR3 is TGTGCCAGCAAAACACAAGAAGGACGGGCCGCCGCCCAGTACTTC. Translated, it gives CASKTQEGRAAAQYF.

This chain links TRBV3-1 with TRBJ2-7; the D is unclear. Trimming pared 1 base from V and 0 bases from J, leaving 7 bases between. CDR3 length equals 14 residues. Germline CDR1 reads LGHDT; CDR2 reads YNNKEL (reference sequence). The CDR3 nucleotides read TGTGCCAGCAGCCAAGCTTCCAGCTCCTACGAGCAGTACTTC. Residues: CASSQASSSYEQYF.

There are a few counts of this clonotype. This chain connects TRBV20-1 to TRBJ2-3; the match to TRBD2 covers 7 bases. Per the germline V gene, CDR1 is DFQATT and CDR2 is SNEGSKA (reference sequence). This CDR3 spans 12 amino acids. With V trimmed by 6 bases and J by 10 bases, 10 bases remained unmatched. The CDR3 nucleotides are TGCAGTGCGGAAACTAGCGCCGGGGCGCAGTATTTT. Translating gives CSAETSAGAQYF.

Many counts were recorded for this clonotype. The chain has TRBV29-1 and TRBJ1-1; the match to TRBD1 covers 7 bases. CDR1 and CDR2 from the germline V gene are SQVTM and ANQGSEA. After removal of 3 bases from V and 1 base from J, the junction contained 11 bases not matched to a gene. There are 16 residues in the CDR3. For the CDR3, the DNA is TGCAGCGTTGATATCCCACAGGGGACTCGGAACACTGAAGCTTTCTTT. As protein: CSVDIPQGTRNTEAFF.

The chain carries TRBV9 and TRBJ2-2, with no clear D. Trimming shortened V by 0 bases and J by 0 bases, and 9 bases separated the two germline ends. Per the germline V gene, CDR1 is SGDLS and CDR2 is YYNGEE. The CDR3 runs to 16 residues. This CDR3 is CASSVAPASNTGELFF. The DNA of the CDR3 is TGTGCCAGCAGCGTAGCCCCAGCCTCGAACACCGGGGAGCTGTTTTTT.

This clonotype was detected many times. The chain carries TRBV25-1 and TRBJ1-5; D remains unclear. Trimming removed 7 bases from V and 7 bases from J, with 11 bases in between. The germline V gene has CDR1 MGHDK and CDR2 SYGVNS. This CDR3 has 12 residues. In DNA form, the CDR3 reads TGTGCCAGCAATCATGGTGGGCAGCCCCAGCATTTT. This codes for CASNHGGQPQHF.

The chain carries TRBV5-1 and TRBJ1-4; 8 nucleotides align to TRBD1. With V trimmed by 3 bases and J by 7 bases, 11 bases remained unmatched. CDR1 is SGHRS, CDR2 YFSETQ, per germline. The CDR3 runs to 16 residues. DNA of the CDR3: TGCGCCAGCAGCTCGGGACAGGCCTCAGGAGGTGAAAAACTGTTTTTT. Amino acids: CASSSGQASGGEKLFF.

The chain uses TRBV7-8 and TRBJ1-5; D is ambiguous. CDR1 is SGHVS, CDR2 FQNEAQ, per germline. This CDR3 contains 15 residues. The V end lost 0 bases, the J end lost 0 bases, and 6 bases lay between the germline ends. The CDR3 DNA follows: TGTGCCAGCAGCTTAGCCCTCTTTAGCAATCAGCCCCAGCATTTT. Amino acids: CASSLALFSNQPQHF. Complete variable domain (other parts from reference TRBV7-8 and TRBJ1-5): GAGVSQSPRYKVAKRGQDVALRCDPISGHVSLFWYQQALGQGPEFLTYFQNEAQLDKSGLPSDRFFAERPEGSVSTLKIQRTQQEDSAVYLCASSLALFSNQPQHFGDGTRLSIL.

The V gene is TRBV12-3 or TRBV12-4, the J gene TRBJ2-7, with D hard to call. With 5 bases removed from V and 0 bases from J, the gap between germline ends came to 11 bases. This CDR3 contains 14 residues. CDR3 loop: CASSILLSSYEQYF. The DNA for the CDR3 is TGTGCCAGCAGTATCCTTCTGAGCTCCTACGAGCAGTACTTC.

This clonotype came up a few times. V is TRBV28 and J is TRBJ2-7, with D uncertain. Per germline, CDR1 MDHEN and CDR2 SYDVKM. V shed 3 bases and J shed 1 base, with 13 bases lying between them. CDR3 length equals 15 residues. CDR3 loop: CASSFEDVSSYEQYF. The CDR3 DNA sequence: TGTGCCAGCAGTTTTGAGGATGTCAGTTCCTACGAGCAGTACTTC.

This clonotype was counted only a few times. V usage is TRBV2 and J usage is TRBJ1-5, with a weak D call TRBD1 (5 bases). V shed 4 bases and J shed 7 bases, with 17 bases lying between them. The CDR3 length is 15 residues. The germline V gene encodes CDR1 SNHLY and CDR2 FYNNEI. Written as DNA, the CDR3 is TGTGCCAGCAGTGCCCACCGACAGTTATCGCAGCCCCAGCATTTT. Protein sequence: CASSAHRQLSQPQHF.

CDR3 sequence reads: CASSNKGLAGDHNEQFF. The CDR3, as DNA: TGTGCCAGCAGTAATAAGGGACTAGCGGGAGATCACAATGAGCAGTTCTTC. The chain has TRBV7-9 and TRBJ2-1; TRBD2 matches at 14 bases. Trimming at V came to 6 bases and at J to 5 bases, leaving 9 bases not matched to a gene. In germline, CDR1 is SEHNR, CDR2 FQNEAQ (reference sequence). CDR3 length: 17 residues. Using reference TRBV7-9 and TRBJ2-1 for the parts outside the CDR3, the full variable domain is DTGVSQNPRHKITKRGQNVTFRCDPISEHNRLYWYRQTLGQGPEFLTYFQNEAQLEKSRLLSDRFSAERPKGSFSTLEIQRTEQGDSAMYLCASSNKGLAGDHNEQFFGPGTRLTVL.

As for this clonotype: An end of the junction differs from the germline gene, which may be a read error. The chain carries TRBV25-1 and TRBJ1-3, with 9 bases lining up with TRBD1. CDR3 length: 16 residues. Looked up from germline, CDR1 is MGHDK and CDR2 is SYGVNS. As DNA, the CDR3 is TGTGCCAGCGACCCGGGACAGGGTAACTCTGGAAACACCTTATATTTT. It specifies CASDPGQGNSGNTLYF.